A single sample gave rise to the 7 T cell receptor beta chains below, sequenced in a study of T cells after somatic rescue of genetic block. The table came from immunoSEQ multiplex PCR; TCRdb's copy has only in-frame clones and leaves some out. This sample has some 74,000 clones, with under 95% found just once. Sequenced input: peripheral blood mononuclear cells (PBMCs). These receptors were obtained from a man under 40.

The table lists this clone with a count of one. The chain uses TRBV5-4 and TRBJ1-5, with D unresolved. The CDR3 contains 14 residues. The V and J ends lost 4 bases and 0 bases respectively, with 8 bases between them. The germline V gene has CDR1 SGHNT and CDR2 YYREEE (reference sequence). The CDR3 here is CASSKGDSNQPQHF. The CDR3 nucleotides are TGTGCCAGCAGCAAAGGAGATAGCAATCAGCCCCAGCATTTT. The complete variable domain, with remaining parts taken from reference TRBV5-4 and TRBJ1-5, reads ETGVTQSPTHLIKTRGQQVTLRCSSQSGHNTVSWYQQALGQGPQFIFQYYREEENGRGNFPPRFSGLQFPNYSSELNVNALELDDSALYLCASSKGDSNQPQHFGDGTRLSIL.

The chain recombines TRBV7-9 with TRBJ2-5; 14 positions match TRBD2. V lost 4 bases, J lost 5 bases, and 15 bases stayed unmatched. This CDR3 is 19 amino acids long. CDR1 and CDR2 (germline): SEHNR, FQNEAQ (reference sequence). In nucleotides, the CDR3 is TGTGCCAGCAGCTCCCGGACTAGCGGGGGGCCGGGAGGTCACGAGACCCAGTACTTC. It codes for CASSSRTSGGPGGHETQYF.

The V and J genes are TRBV7-9 and TRBJ1-4; the match to TRBD1 covers 8 bases. Looked up from germline, CDR1 is SEHNR and CDR2 is FQNEAQ (reference sequence). The junction had 7 bases not matched to a gene; V was cut back by 8 bases and J by 8 bases. The CDR3 extends over 13 amino acids. Here the CDR3 reads CASPGQGDEKLFF. The DNA of the CDR3 is TGTGCCAGCCCTGGACAGGGAGACGAAAAACTGTTTTTT.

The J gene is TRBJ2-1, the V gene TRBV4-1; 7 nucleotides align to TRBD2. Looked up from germline, CDR1 is MGHRA and CDR2 is YSYEKL. The length of the CDR3 is 18 residues. V lost 1 base and J lost 9; bases outside the gene matches: 18. CDR3 bases: TGCGCCAGCAGCCAAGGCCGAATGACTAGCCCCCAGTGGGGTGAGCAGTTCTTC. Protein sequence: CASSQGRMTSPQWGEQFF.

The chain combines TRBV5-1 with TRBJ2-1; possible D gene TRBD2, 6 bases. Germline V lookup: CDR1 SGHRS, CDR2 YFSETQ. The CDR3 spans 15 residues. V lost 2 bases, J lost 3 bases, and 12 bases lay in between. CDR3 coding DNA: TGCGCCAGCAGCTTTCTTGGCGGGAACTACAATGAGCAGTTCTTC. Protein sequence: CASSFLGGNYNEQFF. Supplemented by reference TRBV5-1 and TRBJ2-1, the full variable domain reads KAGVTQTPRYLIKTRGQQVTLSCSPISGHRSVSWYQQTPGQGLQFLFEYFSETQRNKGNFPGRFSGRQFSNSRSEMNVSTLELGDSALYLCASSFLGGNYNEQFFGPGTRLTVL.

V is TRBV18 and J is TRBJ1-5, with no clear D. The CDR3 sequence is 17 residues long. Germline CDR1 and CDR2: KGHSH and LQKENI. Trimming cost V 3 bases and J 0 bases, with 15 bases left between them. CDR3 coding DNA: TGTGCCAGCTCACCTCTGAACGCGCGTTATAGCAATCAGCCCCAGCATTTT. Amino acids: CASSPLNARYSNQPQHF.

V usage is TRBV2 and J usage is TRBJ2-1; the D gene is possibly TRBD2 (5 bases). The germline gives CDR1 SNHLY, CDR2 FYNNEI. The CDR3 extends over 14 amino acids. The ends were cut back, 2 bases at V and 9 bases at J, with 14 bases in the middle. The CDR3 region has the DNA TGTGCCAGCAGTGAAATAGCGACCCACAGTGAGCAGTTCTTC. Translation: CASSEIATHSEQFF.